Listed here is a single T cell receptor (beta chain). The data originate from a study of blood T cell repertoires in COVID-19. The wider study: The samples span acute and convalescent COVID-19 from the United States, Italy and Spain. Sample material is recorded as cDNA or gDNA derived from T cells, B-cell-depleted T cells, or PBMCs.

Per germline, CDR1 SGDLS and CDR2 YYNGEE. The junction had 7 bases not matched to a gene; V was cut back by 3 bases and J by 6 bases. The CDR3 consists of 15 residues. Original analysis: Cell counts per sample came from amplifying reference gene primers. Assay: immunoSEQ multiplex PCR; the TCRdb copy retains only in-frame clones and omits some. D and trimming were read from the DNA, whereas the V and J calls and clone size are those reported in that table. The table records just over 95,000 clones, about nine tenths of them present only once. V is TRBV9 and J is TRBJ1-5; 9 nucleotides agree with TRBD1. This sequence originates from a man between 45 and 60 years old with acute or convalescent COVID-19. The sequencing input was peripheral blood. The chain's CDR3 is CASSAGTGYGQPQHF. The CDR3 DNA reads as TGTGCCAGCAGCGCCGGGACAGGGTATGGTCAGCCCCAGCATTTT.